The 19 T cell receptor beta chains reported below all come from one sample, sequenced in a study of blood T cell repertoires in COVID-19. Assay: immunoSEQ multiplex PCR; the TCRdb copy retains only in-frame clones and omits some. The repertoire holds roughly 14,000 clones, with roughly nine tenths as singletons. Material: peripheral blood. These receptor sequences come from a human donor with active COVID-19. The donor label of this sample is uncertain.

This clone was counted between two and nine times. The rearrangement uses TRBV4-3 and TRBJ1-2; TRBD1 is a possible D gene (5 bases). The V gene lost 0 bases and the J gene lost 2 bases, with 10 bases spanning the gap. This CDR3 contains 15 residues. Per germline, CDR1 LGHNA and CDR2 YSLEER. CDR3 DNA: TGCGCCAGCAGCCAAGATCTGGGGGGAAACTATGGCTACACCTTC. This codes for CASSQDLGGNYGYTF.

The CDR3 bases are TGTGCCAGCAGTACGGACAGGGCAAAGACCCAGTACTTC. Residues: CASSTDRAKTQYF. The rearrangement joins TRBV12-3 or TRBV12-4 to TRBJ2-5, with 8 bases lining up with TRBD1. The CDR3 consists of 13 residues. J lost 6 bases, V lost 5 bases, and 5 bases had no gene match.

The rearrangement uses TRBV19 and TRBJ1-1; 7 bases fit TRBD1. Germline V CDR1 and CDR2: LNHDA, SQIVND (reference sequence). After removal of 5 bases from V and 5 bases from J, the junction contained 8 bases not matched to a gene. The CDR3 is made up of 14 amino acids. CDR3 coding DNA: TGTGCCAGTAGTTCCGCAGGGGGTAGGACTGAAGCTTTCTTT. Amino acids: CASSSAGGRTEAFF.

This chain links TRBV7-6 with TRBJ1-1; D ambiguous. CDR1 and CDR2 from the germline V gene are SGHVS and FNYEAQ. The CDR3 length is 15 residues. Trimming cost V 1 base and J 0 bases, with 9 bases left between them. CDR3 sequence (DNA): TGTGCCAGCAGCTTAGGGTCAGGCCTGAACACTGAAGCTTTCTTT. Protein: CASSLGSGLNTEAFF.

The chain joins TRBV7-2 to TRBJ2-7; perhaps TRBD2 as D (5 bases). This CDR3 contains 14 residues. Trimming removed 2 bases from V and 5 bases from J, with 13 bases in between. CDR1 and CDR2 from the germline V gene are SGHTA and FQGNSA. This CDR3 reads CASSLRGSRDEQYF. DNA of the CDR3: TGTGCCAGCAGCTTACGGGGTTCTCGCGACGAGCAGTACTTC.

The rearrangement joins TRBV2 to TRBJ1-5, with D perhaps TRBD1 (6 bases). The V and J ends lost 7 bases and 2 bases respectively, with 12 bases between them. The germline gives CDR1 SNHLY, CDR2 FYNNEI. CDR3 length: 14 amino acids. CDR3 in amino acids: CASTEGGGNQPQHF. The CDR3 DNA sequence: TGTGCCAGCACCGAGGGGGGGGGCAATCAGCCCCAGCATTTT.

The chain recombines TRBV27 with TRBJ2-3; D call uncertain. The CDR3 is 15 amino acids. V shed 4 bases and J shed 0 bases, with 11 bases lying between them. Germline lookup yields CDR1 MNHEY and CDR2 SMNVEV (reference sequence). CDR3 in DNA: TGTGCCAGCAGTTCCGTAGAGCCTAGCACAGATACGCAGTATTTT. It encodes CASSSVEPSTDTQYF.

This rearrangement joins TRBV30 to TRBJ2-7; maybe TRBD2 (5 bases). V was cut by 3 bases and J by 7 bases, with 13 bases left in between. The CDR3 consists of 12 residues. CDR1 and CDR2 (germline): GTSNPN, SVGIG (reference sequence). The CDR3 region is CAWRGSLAEQYF. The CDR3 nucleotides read TGTGCCTGGAGGGGGTCTTTAGCGGAGCAGTACTTC.

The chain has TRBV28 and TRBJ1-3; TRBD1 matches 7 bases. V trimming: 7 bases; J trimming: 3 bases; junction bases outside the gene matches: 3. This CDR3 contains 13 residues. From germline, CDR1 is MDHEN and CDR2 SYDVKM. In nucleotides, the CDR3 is TGTGCCAGCAAAGGGGGCCTTGGAAACACCATATATTTT. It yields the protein CASKGGLGNTIYF.

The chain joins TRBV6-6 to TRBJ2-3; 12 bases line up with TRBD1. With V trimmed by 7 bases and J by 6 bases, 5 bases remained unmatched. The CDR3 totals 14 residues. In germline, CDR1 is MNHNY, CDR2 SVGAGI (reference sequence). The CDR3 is CASTRGQGADTQYF. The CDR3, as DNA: TGTGCCAGCACCCGGGGACAGGGGGCGGATACGCAGTATTTT.

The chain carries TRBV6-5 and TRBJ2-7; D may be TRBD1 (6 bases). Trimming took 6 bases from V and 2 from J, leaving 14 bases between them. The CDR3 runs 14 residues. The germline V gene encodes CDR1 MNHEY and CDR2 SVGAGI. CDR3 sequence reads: CASSLDRPPYEQYF. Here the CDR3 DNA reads TGTGCCAGCAGCCTTGACAGGCCTCCCTACGAGCAGTACTTC.

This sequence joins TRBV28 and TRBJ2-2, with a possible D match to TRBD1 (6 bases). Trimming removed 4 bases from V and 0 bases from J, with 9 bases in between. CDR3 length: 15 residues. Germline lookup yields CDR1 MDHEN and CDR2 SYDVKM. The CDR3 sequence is CASSSGTSNTGELFF. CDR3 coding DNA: TGTGCCAGCAGTTCCGGGACATCGAACACCGGGGAGCTGTTTTTT.

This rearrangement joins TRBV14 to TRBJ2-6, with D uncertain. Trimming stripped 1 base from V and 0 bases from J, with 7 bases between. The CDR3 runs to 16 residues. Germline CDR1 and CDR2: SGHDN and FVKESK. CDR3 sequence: CASSQVRNSGANVLTF. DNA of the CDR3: TGTGCCAGCAGCCAAGTTAGAAACTCTGGGGCCAACGTCCTGACTTTC.

The CDR3 loop is CASSQESGGSSYNEQFF. DNA of the CDR3: TGTGCCAGCAGCCAAGAGTCGGGGGGGAGCTCCTACAATGAGCAGTTCTTC. V is TRBV3-1 (or the pseudogene TRBV3-2) and J is TRBJ2-1, with 8 bases aligning to TRBD2. This CDR3 is built from 17 residues. Looked up from germline, CDR1 is LGHDT and CDR2 is YNNKEL (reference sequence). V gave up 0 bases and J gave up 0 bases; unmatched junction bases: 4.

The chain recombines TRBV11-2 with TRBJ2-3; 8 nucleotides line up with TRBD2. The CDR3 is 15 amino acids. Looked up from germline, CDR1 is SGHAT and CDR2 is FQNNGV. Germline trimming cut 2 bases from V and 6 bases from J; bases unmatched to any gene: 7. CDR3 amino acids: CASSLTGGASDTQYF. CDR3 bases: TGTGCCAGCAGCTTAACCGGGGGGGCCTCGGATACGCAGTATTTT.

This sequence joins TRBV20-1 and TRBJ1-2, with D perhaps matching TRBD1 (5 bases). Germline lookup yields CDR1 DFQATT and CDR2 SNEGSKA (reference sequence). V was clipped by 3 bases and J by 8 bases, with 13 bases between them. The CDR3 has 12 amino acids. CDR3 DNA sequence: TGCAGTGCTAGTTCCAGGGCCAAGGGCTACACCTTC. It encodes CSASSRAKGYTF.

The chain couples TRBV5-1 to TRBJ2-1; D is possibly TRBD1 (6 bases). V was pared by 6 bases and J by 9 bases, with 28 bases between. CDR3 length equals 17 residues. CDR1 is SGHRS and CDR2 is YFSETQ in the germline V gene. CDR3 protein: CASNPAAGTLIGSEQFF. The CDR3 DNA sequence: TGCGCCAGCAACCCAGCAGCCGGGACATTGATAGGGTCTGAGCAGTTCTTC.

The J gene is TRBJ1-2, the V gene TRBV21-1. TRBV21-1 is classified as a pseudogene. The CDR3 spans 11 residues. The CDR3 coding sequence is TGTGCCCGGCGCGGGAACTATGGCTACACCTTC. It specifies CARRGNYGYTF.

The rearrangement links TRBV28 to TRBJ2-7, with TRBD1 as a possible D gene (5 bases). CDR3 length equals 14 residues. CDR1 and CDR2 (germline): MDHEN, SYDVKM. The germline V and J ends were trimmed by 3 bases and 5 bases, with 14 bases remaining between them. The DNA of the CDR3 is TGTGCCAGCAGTTTGCCAGGGTCTGGAGACGAGCAGTACTTC. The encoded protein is CASSLPGSGDEQYF.